Presented here are 23 T cell receptor beta chains from one specimen sequenced in a study of T cells after somatic rescue of genetic block. Clones were read by immunoSEQ multiplex PCR, and TCRdb kept only the in-frame ones, dropping some. The sample yields around 57,000 clones, approximately 96% seen once. The sample was peripheral blood mononuclear cells (PBMCs). The receptors come from a child under two years old.

The gene calls are TRBV11-2 and TRBJ2-5; 7 positions match TRBD1. Matching the DNA end better, TRBJ2-7 makes the J call doubtful. The V gene's germline CDR1 is SGHAT and CDR2 FQNNGV. There are 13 residues in the CDR3. The CDR3 sequence is CASSLDRGYEQYF. CDR3 sequence (DNA): TGTGCCAGCAGCTTAGACAGGGGGTACGAGCAGTACTTC.

V is TRBV6-5 and J is TRBJ1-3; a possible D gene is TRBD1 (5 bases). Per the germline V gene, CDR1 is MNHEY and CDR2 is SVGAGI. V lost 2 bases and J 3 bases, leaving 11 bases between the germline ends. This CDR3 has 15 amino acids. This CDR3 is CASSYVGGDGNTIYF. CDR3 DNA: TGTGCCAGCAGTTACGTCGGGGGTGATGGAAACACCATATATTTT.

The CDR3 protein is CASSLSGYSYNEQFF. Written as DNA, the CDR3 is TGTGCCAGCAGCTTGTCCGGGTACTCCTACAATGAGCAGTTCTTC. The V call is TRBV5-4, the J call TRBJ2-1, with D uncertain. Trimming pared 1 base from V and 0 bases from J, leaving 8 bases between. CDR1 and CDR2 (germline): SGHNT, YYREEE (reference sequence). The CDR3 has 15 amino acids.

The chain recombines TRBV11-3 with TRBJ1-2, with a weak D call TRBD1 (6 bases). Germline assignment: CDR1 SGHNT and CDR2 YENEEA. The V and J ends lost 5 bases and 2 bases respectively, with 12 bases between them. This CDR3 region has 14 residues. The CDR3 loop reads CASSPGTTNYGYTF. CDR3 coding DNA: TGTGCCAGCAGCCCGGGGACAACCAACTATGGCTACACCTTC.

The chain combines TRBV27 with TRBJ2-7; the match to TRBD1 covers 10 bases. V trimming: 5 bases; J trimming: 5 bases; junction bases outside the gene matches: 6. The CDR3 has 14 amino acids. Per the germline V gene, CDR1 is MNHEY and CDR2 is SMNVEV (reference sequence). CDR3 sequence: CASSPGTGAHEQYF. CDR3 nucleotide sequence: TGTGCCAGCAGTCCCGGGACAGGGGCCCACGAGCAGTACTTC.

V and J are TRBV19 and TRBJ1-5; 7 nucleotides line up with TRBD1. V lost 7 bases to trimming and J lost 1 base; unmatched junction nucleotides: 7. This CDR3 contains 15 residues. Germline CDR1 is LNHDA and CDR2 is SQIVND (reference sequence). This chain's CDR3 is CASNPRGGSNQPQHF. As DNA, the CDR3 is TGTGCCAGTAACCCCAGGGGGGGGAGCAATCAGCCCCAGCATTTT.

This clone appeared a single time. This sequence joins TRBV12-5 and TRBJ2-7, with 11 bases lining up with TRBD2. This CDR3 has 15 residues. V shed 5 bases and J 1 base; nucleotides not matched to a gene: 4. CDR1 is LGHNT and CDR2 is FRNRAP in the germline V gene. CDR3 amino acids: CASGRRLAGSYEQYF. The CDR3 nucleotides are TGTGCTAGTGGTCGGCGACTAGCGGGGTCCTACGAGCAGTACTTC. Full variable domain (outside the CDR3, taken from reference TRBV12-5 and TRBJ2-7): DARVTQTPRHKVTEMGQEVTMRCQPILGHNTVFWYRQTMMQGLELLAYFRNRAPLDDSGMPKDRFSAEMPDATLATLKIQPSEPRDSAVYFCASGRRLAGSYEQYFGPGTRLTVT.

This clone was recorded only once. This chain connects TRBV9 to TRBJ1-1, with a weak D call TRBD1 (6 bases). This CDR3 region has 14 residues. Germline V gene data show CDR1 as SGDLS and CDR2 as YYNGEE. V was shortened by 3 bases and J by 0 bases, with 9 bases between the two germline ends. The CDR3: CASSAGTMNTEAFF. The CDR3 nucleotides are TGTGCCAGCAGCGCCGGGACAATGAACACTGAAGCTTTCTTT.

V and J are TRBV6-1 and TRBJ2-7; 7 positions agree with TRBD2. CDR1 is MNHNS and CDR2 is SASEGT in the germline V gene. This CDR3 spans 16 amino acids. The J segment lost 0 bases and the V segment lost 2 bases, leaving 7 bases of the junction unmatched. The CDR3 region is CASSEYVLADSYEQYF. As DNA, the CDR3 is TGTGCCAGCAGTGAATACGTCCTAGCGGACTCCTACGAGCAGTACTTC.

This sequence joins TRBV19 and TRBJ1-1; 7 positions match TRBD1. The germline V gene has CDR1 LNHDA and CDR2 SQIVND (reference sequence). With 5 bases clipped from V and 0 bases from J, the junction kept 3 bases outside the gene matches. This CDR3 has 14 residues. The CDR3 here is CASSRQGLNTEAFF. The CDR3 region has the DNA TGTGCCAGTAGTCGACAGGGATTGAACACTGAAGCTTTCTTT.

The rearrangement links TRBV11-2 to TRBJ2-7; 8 bases line up with TRBD1. This CDR3 spans 14 amino acids. Germline CDR1 SGHAT, CDR2 FQNNGV. The V segment lost 5 bases and the J segment 2 bases; nucleotides outside the gene matches: 5. The CDR3 loop reads CASSLGQGAYEQYF. CDR3 sequence (DNA): TGTGCCAGCAGCCTCGGACAGGGAGCCTACGAGCAGTACTTC.

V is TRBV27 and J is TRBJ2-7; 9 bases line up with TRBD2. Germline V gene lookup returns CDR1 MNHEY and CDR2 SMNVEV (reference sequence). V trimming: 5 bases; J trimming: 0 bases; junction bases outside the gene matches: 5. CDR3 length equals 15 residues. CDR3 DNA: TGTGCCAGCAGTCCATTAGCGGGAGCCTCCTACGAGCAGTACTTC. This sequence encodes CASSPLAGASYEQYF.

A single count supports this clone. The chain has TRBV28 and TRBJ1-2; D uncertain. Germline V gives CDR1 MDHEN, CDR2 SYDVKM. This CDR3 has 11 residues. V gave up 7 bases and J gave up 8 bases, with 11 bases separating them. CDR3: CASTKTGGYTF. The DNA of the CDR3 is TGTGCCAGCACCAAAACTGGGGGCTACACCTTC.

The J gene is TRBJ2-5, the V gene TRBV5-6, with D unresolved. The CDR3 consists of 15 residues. With 6 bases removed from V and 4 bases from J, the gap between germline ends came to 19 bases. Germline V gene lookup returns CDR1 SGHDT and CDR2 YYEEEE. The CDR3 sequence is CASTPSSLSSETQYF. The DNA of the CDR3 is TGTGCCAGCACCCCAAGCAGCCTATCATCAGAGACCCAGTACTTC.

This CDR3 reads CASSLGLAGTGELFF. The CDR3 DNA sequence: TGTGCCAGCAGTTTGGGGCTAGCGGGGACCGGGGAGCTGTTTTTT. V gene TRBV27 combines with J gene TRBJ2-2; 9 nucleotides match TRBD2. The CDR3 contains 15 residues. Germline V gives CDR1 MNHEY, CDR2 SMNVEV (reference sequence). V trimming: 3 bases; J trimming: 5 bases; junction bases outside the gene matches: 4.

Written as DNA, the CDR3 is TGTGCTAGCTCCCGGGGCAGCGGGCCCTACAATGAGCAGTTCTTC. It translates to CASSRGSGPYNEQFF. This chain links TRBV7-7 with TRBJ2-1, with D possibly being TRBD2 (6 bases). Germline V gives CDR1 SSHAT, CDR2 FNYEAQ (reference sequence). The CDR3 covers 15 residues.

This chain uses TRBV6-5 with TRBJ2-7; the D is unclear. CDR1 MNHEY and CDR2 SVGAGI come from the germline V gene. Trimming stripped 2 bases from V and 6 bases from J, with 5 bases between. This CDR3 is built from 11 residues. In nucleotides, the CDR3 is TGTGCCAGCAGTTACCCATCCGAGCAGTACTTC. It specifies CASSYPSEQYF.

The rearrangement uses TRBV5-1 and TRBJ2-7; D gene unclear. V was clipped by 2 bases and J by 0 bases, with 9 bases between them. In germline, CDR1 is SGHRS, CDR2 YFSETQ. CDR3 length: 14 residues. DNA of the CDR3: TGCGCCAGCAGCTTCGGTTCCCCCTCCTACGAGCAGTACTTC. Its translation is CASSFGSPSYEQYF.

J is TRBJ2-7 and V is TRBV14; D is uncertain. Germline V gene data show CDR1 as SGHDN and CDR2 as FVKESK. V lost 0 bases to trimming and J lost 4 bases, with 4 bases between them. This CDR3 region has 12 residues. The CDR3 nucleotides read TGTGCCAGCAGCCAAGATCCTTACGAGCAGTACTTC. Translated: CASSQDPYEQYF.

The rearrangement joins TRBV28 to TRBJ2-5; D is perhaps TRBD1 or TRBD2 (6 bases each). Between the trimmed V and J ends, which lost 2 bases and 5 bases, there was a span of 9 bases. The germline CDR1 and CDR2 sequences are MDHEN and SYDVKM. There are 13 residues in the CDR3. CDR3 sequence reads: CASSLQGRETQYF. In nucleotides, the CDR3 is TGTGCCAGCAGTTTACAGGGGAGGGAGACCCAGTACTTC.

V is TRBV5-1 and J is TRBJ2-3; possible D gene TRBD1, 5 bases. V lost 1 base and J 2 bases, leaving 11 bases between the germline ends. The CDR3 is made up of 15 amino acids. Germline CDR1 SGHRS, CDR2 YFSETQ. CDR3 coding DNA: TGCGCCAGCAGCTTGAGGGGTTCTTCCACAGATACGCAGTATTTT. The encoded protein is CASSLRGSSTDTQYF. Based on the CDR3 plus reference TRBV5-1 and TRBJ2-3, the full variable domain is KAGVTQTPRYLIKTRGQQVTLSCSPISGHRSVSWYQQTPGQGLQFLFEYFSETQRNKGNFPGRFSGRQFSNSRSEMNVSTLELGDSALYLCASSLRGSSTDTQYFGPGTRLTVL.

J is TRBJ2-6 and V is TRBV5-1; D gene ambiguous. CDR1 is SGHRS and CDR2 is YFSETQ in the germline V gene. V was pared by 0 bases and J by 0 bases, with 4 bases between. The CDR3 covers 15 residues. CDR3 sequence reads: CASSLDSSGANVLTF. Here the CDR3 DNA reads TGCGCCAGCAGCTTGGACAGCTCTGGGGCCAACGTCCTGACTTTC.

V and J are TRBV28 and TRBJ1-2; 8 nucleotides align to TRBD1. CDR3 length: 14 amino acids. V lost 3 bases and J lost 5; bases outside the gene matches: 5. Looked up from germline, CDR1 is MDHEN and CDR2 is SYDVKM. This CDR3 is CASSFWTGTYGYTF. The DNA for the CDR3 is TGTGCCAGCAGTTTCTGGACAGGGACATATGGCTACACCTTC.